This T cell receptor (beta chain) comes out of a study of blood T cell repertoires in COVID-19. Whole-study context: Acute and convalescent COVID-19 samples came from the United States, Italy and Spain.

This CDR3 is built from 14 residues. Trimming shortened V by 0 bases and J by 4 bases, and 7 bases separated the two germline ends. Germline V lookup: CDR1 MGHRA, CDR2 YSYEKL. Membership in each cohort depended on participant-reported clinical history. The recovered donors of Cohort 3 showed two negative PCRs, clearance, or symptom resolution. This clone appeared a single time. Study processing details: Amplifying reference gene primers gave estimates of nucleated cell counts. Profiled with immunoSEQ multiplex PCR; TCRdb holds only in-frame clones, not every one. The DNA gave D and trimming, while V, J and clone size come from that table. This sample has about 380,000 clones; approximately 90% occur once, and the top ten carry less than 1.5%.

This receptor was obtained from a woman aged 18-29 years who had recovered from COVID-19. Material for sequencing was PBMCs or T cells enriched from blood (not recorded which). The chain links TRBV4-1 to TRBJ1-5, with no clear D. CDR3 sequence reads: CASSQETVNQPQHF. The CDR3 DNA follows: TGCGCCAGCAGCCAAGAGACTGTGAATCAGCCCCAGCATTTT.